This T cell receptor (beta chain) was identified during a study of shared clonotypes between healthy human individuals. The V gene's germline CDR1 is MDHEN and CDR2 SYDVKM. The CDR3 has 15 residues. With 3 bases removed from V and 1 base from J, the gap between germline ends came to 13 bases. Positive CCR7 selection of CD45RO-negative cells yielded the naive CD8 cells, and terminally differentiated effector memory CD45RA+ cells were excluded. Authors' data handling: ImmunoSEQ only sent back junction sequences with no quality scores, so filtering was done differently. Libraries were prepared by immunoSEQ multiplex PCR; TCRdb keeps only in-frame clonotypes and omits some of them. That table furnishes V, J and clone size, whereas the DNA furnished D and trimming. The sample lists approximately 600,000 clones; 95% were seen once.

Material for sequencing was naive CD8+ T cells sorted from blood. The receptor was derived from a young woman in good health. This chain uses TRBV28 with TRBJ2-7; D might be TRBD2 (6 bases). This chain's CDR3 is CASSLLTSISYEQYF. CDR3 DNA sequence: TGTGCCAGCAGTTTGCTAACTAGCATATCCTACGAGCAGTACTTC.